This T cell receptor beta chain was observed in a study of Graves' ophthalmopathy and Graves' hyperthyroidism. Hyperthyroidism qualified as stable when ophthalmopathy did not develop within 18 months of follow-up. This clonotype was found many times. RNA transcripts yielded amplified TCR beta CDR3 regions. Amplification began with first-round RT-PCR using HTBI primers, then second-round multiplex PCR was performed. Via MiXCR, TCRdb re-called the multiplex PCR reads, giving one row per CDR3 protein. The sample lists 400,000 or so distinct CDR3 sequences; 15% were seen once. The CDR3 consists of 16 residues. Germline CDR1 is DFQATT and CDR2 is SNEGSKA (reference sequence). Between the trimmed V and J ends, which lost 5 bases and 2 bases, there was a span of 19 bases.

The source material was peripheral blood. The chain recombines TRBV20-1 with TRBJ1-5; D gene unclear. This clonotype was obtained from a young woman with stable Graves' hyperthyroidism. CDR3 nucleotide sequence: TGCAGTGCTGAAGGAGAGGGCCCTCTTGGCAATCAGCCCCAGCATTTT. Translation: CSAEGEGPLGNQPQHF.